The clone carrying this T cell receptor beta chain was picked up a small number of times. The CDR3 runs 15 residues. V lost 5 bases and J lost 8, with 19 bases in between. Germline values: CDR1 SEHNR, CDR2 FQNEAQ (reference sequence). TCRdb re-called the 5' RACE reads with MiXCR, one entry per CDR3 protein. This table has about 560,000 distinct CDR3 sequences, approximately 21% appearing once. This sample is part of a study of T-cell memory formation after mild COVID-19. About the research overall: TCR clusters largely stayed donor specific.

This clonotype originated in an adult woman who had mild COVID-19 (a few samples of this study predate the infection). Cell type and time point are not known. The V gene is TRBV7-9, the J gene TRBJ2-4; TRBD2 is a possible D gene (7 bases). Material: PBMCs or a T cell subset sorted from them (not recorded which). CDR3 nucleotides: TGTGCCAGCAGCACCCTGGGGGGGCGGAGTGACATTCAGTACTTC. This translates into CASSTLGGRSDIQYF.